Each of the 14 T cell receptor beta chains below was sequenced from the same sample in a study of cytomegalovirus exposure and HLA in healthy donors. Primers included in the PCR were 60 Vbeta and 13 Jbeta primers. Sequencing used immunoSEQ multiplex PCR; TCRdb keeps in-frame clones, though not all of them. The sample has about 120,000 clones, 60% to 85% seen once. Sequencing was carried out using PBMCs. The receptors derive from a woman in her thirties or forties in good health and CMV-seropositive.

V and J are TRBV6-5 and TRBJ2-7; D remains ambiguous. CDR1 and CDR2 from the germline V gene are MNHEY and SVGAGI. The CDR3 is made up of 11 amino acids. V lost 2 bases, J lost 7 bases, and 6 bases lay in between. CDR3 bases: TGTGCCAGCAGTTACAGAGAGGAGCAGTACTTC. Translating it yields CASSYREEQYF.

The V call is TRBV29-1, the J call TRBJ2-1; 10 bases fit TRBD2. The germline V gene has CDR1 SQVTM and CDR2 ANQGSEA. This CDR3 spans 15 amino acids. The V segment lost 5 bases and the J segment 0 bases; nucleotides outside the gene matches: 4. CDR3 DNA sequence: TGCAGCGTTAGACTAGCGGGTTCCTCCTACAATGAGCAGTTCTTC. This encodes CSVRLAGSSYNEQFF.

The rearrangement joins TRBV7-8 to TRBJ2-3; D unclear. CDR1 SGHVS and CDR2 FQNEAQ come from the germline V gene. V was clipped by 3 bases and J by 0 bases, with 7 bases between them. The length of the CDR3 is 14 residues. The CDR3 bases are TGTGCCAGCAGCTTTTTGACTAGCACAGATACGCAGTATTTT. Amino acids: CASSFLTSTDTQYF. Based on the CDR3 plus reference TRBV7-8 and TRBJ2-3, the full variable domain is GAGVSQSPRYKVAKRGQDVALRCDPISGHVSLFWYQQALGQGPEFLTYFQNEAQLDKSGLPSDRFFAERPEGSVSTLKIQRTQQEDSAVYLCASSFLTSTDTQYFGPGTRLTVL.

This clone was seen a single time. The gene calls are TRBV30 and TRBJ1-1; D unresolved. V was clipped by 0 bases and J by 6 bases, with 17 bases between them. Per germline, CDR1 GTSNPN and CDR2 SVGIG (reference sequence). The CDR3 spans 15 residues. The CDR3 sequence: CAWSVKFGRGSEAFF. For the CDR3, the DNA is TGTGCCTGGAGTGTAAAGTTTGGTAGAGGCTCTGAAGCTTTCTTT.

This clone was picked up a small number of times. The V gene is TRBV6-5, the J gene TRBJ2-5; 11 bases match TRBD2. The end of the DNA aligns better with TRBJ2-7, so the J call may be wrong. The germline V gene encodes CDR1 MNHEY and CDR2 SVGAGI. The CDR3 consists of 15 residues. CDR3 DNA: TGTGCCAGCAGATATGGGACTAGCGGAAGCTACGAGCAGTACTTC. This translates into CASRYGTSGSYEQYF.

This chain joins TRBV19 and TRBJ1-3, with 9 bases matching TRBD1. Per germline, CDR1 LNHDA and CDR2 SQIVND (reference sequence). The junction had 5 bases not matched to a gene; V was cut back by 2 bases and J by 6 bases. The CDR3 spans 15 residues. CDR3 in DNA: TGTGCCAGTAGTATACGGAGGACAGGGGTAAACACCATATATTTT. The encoded protein is CASSIRRTGVNTIYF.

V is TRBV19 and J is TRBJ2-6; D remains ambiguous. Germline lookup yields CDR1 LNHDA and CDR2 SQIVND (reference sequence). Trimming left V 6 bases short and J 2 bases short, with 11 bases between. This CDR3 has 15 amino acids. The CDR3 sequence: CASRPPSTGANVLTF. DNA for the CDR3: TGTGCCAGTAGGCCACCTAGTACTGGGGCCAACGTCCTGACTTTC.

V and J are TRBV5-1 and TRBJ1-1; D is unclear. Germline-derived CDR1 and CDR2 are SGHRS and YFSETQ. This CDR3 spans 14 amino acids. Trimming pared 4 bases from V and 0 bases from J, leaving 10 bases between. The CDR3 region has the DNA TGCGCCAGCAGCCTGGACGGGATGAACACTGAAGCTTTCTTT. Translation gives CASSLDGMNTEAFF.

The sample holds a few counts of this clone. V usage is TRBV5-4 and J usage is TRBJ2-5; 7 positions match TRBD1. V gave up 4 bases and J gave up 2 bases; unmatched junction bases: 11. CDR1 SGHNT and CDR2 YYREEE come from the germline V gene (reference sequence). This CDR3 spans 16 amino acids. CDR3 DNA sequence: TGTGCCAGCAGCCCGAGGTTACAGGGGCCACAAGAGACCCAGTACTTC. This sequence encodes CASSPRLQGPQETQYF.

J is TRBJ2-3 and V is TRBV30; 8 bases map to TRBD2. The germline gives CDR1 GTSNPN, CDR2 SVGIG (reference sequence). This CDR3 spans 15 amino acids. The J segment lost 9 bases and the V segment lost 2 bases, leaving 13 bases of the junction unmatched. CDR3 nucleotides: TGTGCCTGGAGTCTTACTAGCCGGGGGGGTGTGACGCAGTATTTT. Amino acid sequence: CAWSLTSRGGVTQYF.

The V call is TRBV27, the J call TRBJ2-5, with TRBD2 as a possible D gene (7 bases). The germline CDR1 and CDR2 sequences are MNHEY and SMNVEV (reference sequence). The CDR3 length is 15 residues. The V end lost 5 bases, the J end lost 5 bases, and 18 bases lay between the germline ends. CDR3 coding DNA: TGTGCCAGCAGTGCATGGACAGCCGGGGGGGAGACCCAGTACTTC. Its protein product is CASSAWTAGGETQYF.

This clone has just one count. The chain carries TRBV18 and TRBJ2-3, with 14 bases fitting TRBD2. CDR3 length: 14 amino acids. V lost 8 bases, J lost 7 bases, and 5 bases stayed unmatched. Germline CDR1 and CDR2: KGHSH and LQKENI. CDR3 DNA sequence: TGTGCCAGCAAAGGGACTAGCGGGAGTTATACGCAGTATTTT. This codes for CASKGTSGSYTQYF. The variable domain in full, with the rest retrieved from reference TRBV18 and TRBJ2-3, is NAGVMQNPRHLVRRRGQEARLRCSPMKGHSHVYWYRQLPEEGLKFMVYLQKENIIDESGMPKERFSAEFPKEGPSILRIQQVVRGDSAAYFCASKGTSGSYTQYFGPGTRLTVL.

The chain combines TRBV9 with TRBJ2-1, with 8 bases aligning to TRBD2. CDR1 and CDR2 (germline): SGDLS, YYNGEE. The length of the CDR3 is 16 residues. V lost 3 bases, J lost 4 bases, and 9 bases stayed unmatched. CDR3 residues: CASSERRAGAYNEQFF. CDR3 nucleotides: TGTGCCAGCAGCGAGCGCCGAGCGGGGGCGTACAATGAGCAGTTCTTC. Filled out from reference TRBV9 and TRBJ2-1, the complete variable domain reads DSGVTQTPKHLITATGQRVTLRCSPRSGDLSVYWYQQSLDQGLQFLIQYYNGEERAKGNILERFSAQQFPDLHSELNLSSLELGDSALYFCASSERRAGAYNEQFFGPGTRLTVL.

This chain uses TRBV9 with TRBJ2-5, with D perhaps TRBD1 (6 bases). The CDR3 sequence is 14 residues long. Between the trimmed V and J ends, which lost 3 bases and 5 bases, there was a span of 14 bases. CDR1 and CDR2 (germline): SGDLS, YYNGEE. The CDR3 DNA follows: TGTGCCAGCAGCGCAGACAGGCCTTGGGAGACCCAGTACTTC. Amino acid sequence: CASSADRPWETQYF.